This paragraph covers one T cell receptor beta chain sequence. The antigen is unknown. There are 16 residues in the CDR3. Looked up from germline, CDR1 is KGHSH and CDR2 is LQKENI. Trimming stripped 3 bases from V and 6 bases from J, with 17 bases between. The data were obtained in a study of cytomegalovirus exposure and HLA in healthy donors. At the level of the study: Within an early data release were around 87 million unique TCRs drawn from HLA-typed donors. The study's findings and limits: Among TCR sequences, most were rare, though some public TCRs appeared in many donors. Using a false discovery rate of 0.05, a later analysis showed that 16,000 or so TCR beta sequences were associated with HLA alleles. The study labeled approximately 150 TCR beta chains cytomegalovirus-associated.

The PCR contained 60 Vbeta and 13 Jbeta primers. Data came from immunoSEQ multiplex PCR; TCRdb stores just in-frame clones and leaves some out. This table holds 180,000 or so clones, around 80% found once. The receptor's source is a woman aged 50 to 65 in good health and CMV-seronegative. The chain recombines TRBV18 with TRBJ2-2; D is possibly TRBD1 (6 bases). Sequences were obtained from PBMCs. Here the CDR3 DNA reads TGTGCCAGCTCACCCCGGGCCGCAGGGGATCCCGGGGAGCTGTTTTTT. Its translation is CASSPRAAGDPGELFF.